This T cell receptor (beta chain) was sequenced in a study of blood T cells in healthy people across ages. The study's findings and limits: Investigators viewed diversity estimates from one million T cells as underestimates, the study reported.

A second about 6 to 11 cycle PCR used barcoded and J-beta primers. Each CDR3 protein gets one entry after TCRdb re-called the 5' RACE reads with MiXCR. Among about 650,000 distinct CDR3 sequences, around 32% were seen once, and the ten largest hold about 16%. This clonotype was counted between two and nine times. Antigen unknown. The sample comprised blood. This TCR was sampled from a woman of 80 years or more in good health.

The CDR3 DNA follows: TGTGCCAGCAGTTTAGGGGTATTGACTGAAGCTTTCTTT. Translation gives CASSLGVLTEAFF. The gene calls are TRBV12-3 or TRBV12-4 and TRBJ1-1; D remains unclear. Trimming shortened V by 1 base and J by 5 bases, and 8 bases separated the two germline ends. This CDR3 is 13 amino acids long.